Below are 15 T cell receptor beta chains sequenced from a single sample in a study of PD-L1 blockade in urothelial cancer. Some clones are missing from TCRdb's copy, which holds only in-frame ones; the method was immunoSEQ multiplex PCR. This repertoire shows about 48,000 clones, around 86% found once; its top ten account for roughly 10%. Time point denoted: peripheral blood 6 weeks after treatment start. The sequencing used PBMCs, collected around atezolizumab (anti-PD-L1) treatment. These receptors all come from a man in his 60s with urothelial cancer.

The CDR3 DNA follows: TGTGCCAGCAGGCATGGACAACAAGAGACCCAGTACTTC. As protein: CASRHGQQETQYF. This chain links TRBV7-9 with TRBJ2-5; the D gene is possibly TRBD1 (5 bases). This CDR3 contains 13 residues. V lost 6 bases, J lost 2 bases, and 10 bases lay in between. CDR1 SEHNR and CDR2 FQNEAQ come from the germline V gene (reference sequence).

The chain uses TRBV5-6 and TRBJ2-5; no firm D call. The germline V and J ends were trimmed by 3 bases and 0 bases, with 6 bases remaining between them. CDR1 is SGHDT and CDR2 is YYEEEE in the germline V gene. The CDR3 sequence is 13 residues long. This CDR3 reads CASSSDNQETQYF. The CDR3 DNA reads TGTGCCAGCAGCTCCGACAACCAAGAGACCCAGTACTTC.

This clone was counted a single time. CDR3 residues: CAISGGDSTYGYTF. Written as DNA, the CDR3 is TGTGCCATCAGTGGAGGGGACAGTACCTATGGCTACACCTTC. The chain links TRBV10-3 to TRBJ1-2; TRBD1 agrees at 7 bases. This CDR3 contains 14 residues. V trimming: 4 bases; J trimming: 4 bases; junction bases outside the gene matches: 6. The germline V gene has CDR1 ENHRY and CDR2 SYGVKD.

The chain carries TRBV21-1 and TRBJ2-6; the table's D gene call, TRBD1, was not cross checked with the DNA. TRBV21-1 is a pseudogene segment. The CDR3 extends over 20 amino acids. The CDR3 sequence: CASSKKLDSCDSSGANVLTF. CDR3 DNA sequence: TGTGCCAGCAGCAAAAAATTGGACAGCTGTGACAGCTCTGGGGCCAACGTCCTGACTTTC.

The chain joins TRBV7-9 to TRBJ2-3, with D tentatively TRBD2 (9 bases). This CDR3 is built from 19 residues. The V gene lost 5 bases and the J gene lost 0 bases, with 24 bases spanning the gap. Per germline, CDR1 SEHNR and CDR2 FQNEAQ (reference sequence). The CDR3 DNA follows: TGTGCCAGCAGCAGAGGACAGGGCGGGACTAGCATTAGCACAGATACGCAGTATTTT. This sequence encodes CASSRGQGGTSISTDTQYF.

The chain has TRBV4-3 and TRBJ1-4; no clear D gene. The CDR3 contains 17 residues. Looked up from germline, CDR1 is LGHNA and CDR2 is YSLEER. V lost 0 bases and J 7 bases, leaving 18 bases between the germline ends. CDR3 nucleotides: TGCGCCAGCAGCCAAGATCCAAAGGCTCTTCGGGTTGAAAAACTGTTTTTT. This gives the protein CASSQDPKALRVEKLFF.

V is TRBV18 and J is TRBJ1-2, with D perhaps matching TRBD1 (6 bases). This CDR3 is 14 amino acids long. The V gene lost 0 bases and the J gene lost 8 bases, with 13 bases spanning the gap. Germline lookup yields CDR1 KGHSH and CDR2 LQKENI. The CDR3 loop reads CASSPPGQRIGYTF. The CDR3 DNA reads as TGTGCCAGCTCACCACCGGGACAACGCATCGGCTACACCTTC.

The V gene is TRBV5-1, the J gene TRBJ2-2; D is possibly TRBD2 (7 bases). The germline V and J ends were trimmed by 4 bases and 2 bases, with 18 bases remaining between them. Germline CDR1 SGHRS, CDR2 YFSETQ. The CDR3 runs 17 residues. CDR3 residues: CASSLGWGGYNTGELFF. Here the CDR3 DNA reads TGCGCCAGCAGCCTTGGATGGGGGGGCTATAACACCGGGGAGCTGTTTTTT.

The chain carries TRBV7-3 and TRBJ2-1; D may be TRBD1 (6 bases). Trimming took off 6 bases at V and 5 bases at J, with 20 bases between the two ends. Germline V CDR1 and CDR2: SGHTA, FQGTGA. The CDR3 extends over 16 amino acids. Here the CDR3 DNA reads TGTGCCAGCAGTACTGGACAGACCTTTTATAACAATGAGCAGTTCTTC. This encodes CASSTGQTFYNNEQFF.

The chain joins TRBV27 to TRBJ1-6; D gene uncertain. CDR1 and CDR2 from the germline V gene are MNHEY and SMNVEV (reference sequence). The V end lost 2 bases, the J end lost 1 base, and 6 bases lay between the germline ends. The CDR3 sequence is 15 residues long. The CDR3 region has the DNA TGTGCCAGCAGTTTAATCGGTTCCTATAATTCACCCCTCCACTTT. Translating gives CASSLIGSYNSPLHF.

The CDR3 region is CSVEDRAGGDYEQYF. CDR3 coding DNA: TGCAGCGTTGAAGATCGAGCGGGGGGGGACTACGAGCAGTACTTC. V is TRBV29-1 and J is TRBJ2-7; TRBD2 aligns across 10 bases. Germline loops: CDR1 SQVTM, CDR2 ANQGSEA. V lost 0 bases to trimming and J lost 3 bases; unmatched junction nucleotides: 5. The CDR3 has 15 residues.

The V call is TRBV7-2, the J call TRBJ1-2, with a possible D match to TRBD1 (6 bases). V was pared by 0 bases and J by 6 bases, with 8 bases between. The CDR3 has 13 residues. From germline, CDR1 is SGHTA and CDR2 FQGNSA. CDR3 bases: TGTGCCAGCAGCTTAGCAGGGGGAGATGGCTACACCTTC. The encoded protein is CASSLAGGDGYTF.

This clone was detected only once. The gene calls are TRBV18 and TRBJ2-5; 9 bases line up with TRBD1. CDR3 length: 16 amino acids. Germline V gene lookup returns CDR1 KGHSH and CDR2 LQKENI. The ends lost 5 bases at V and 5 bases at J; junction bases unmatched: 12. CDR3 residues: CASSERTGAAGETQYF. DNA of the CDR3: TGTGCCAGCTCAGAACGGACAGGGGCGGCGGGGGAGACCCAGTACTTC.

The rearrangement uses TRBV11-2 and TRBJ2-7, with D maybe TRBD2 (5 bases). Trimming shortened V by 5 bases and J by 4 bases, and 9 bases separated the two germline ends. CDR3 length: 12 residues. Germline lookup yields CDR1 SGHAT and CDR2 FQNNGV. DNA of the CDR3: TGTGCCAGCAGCCTGAGCGGTTACGAGCAGTACTTC. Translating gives CASSLSGYEQYF.

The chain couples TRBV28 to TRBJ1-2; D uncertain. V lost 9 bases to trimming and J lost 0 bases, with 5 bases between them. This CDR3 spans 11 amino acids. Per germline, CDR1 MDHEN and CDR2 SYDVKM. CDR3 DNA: TGTGCCAGTCAGGCTAACTATGGCTACACCTTC. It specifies CASQANYGYTF.